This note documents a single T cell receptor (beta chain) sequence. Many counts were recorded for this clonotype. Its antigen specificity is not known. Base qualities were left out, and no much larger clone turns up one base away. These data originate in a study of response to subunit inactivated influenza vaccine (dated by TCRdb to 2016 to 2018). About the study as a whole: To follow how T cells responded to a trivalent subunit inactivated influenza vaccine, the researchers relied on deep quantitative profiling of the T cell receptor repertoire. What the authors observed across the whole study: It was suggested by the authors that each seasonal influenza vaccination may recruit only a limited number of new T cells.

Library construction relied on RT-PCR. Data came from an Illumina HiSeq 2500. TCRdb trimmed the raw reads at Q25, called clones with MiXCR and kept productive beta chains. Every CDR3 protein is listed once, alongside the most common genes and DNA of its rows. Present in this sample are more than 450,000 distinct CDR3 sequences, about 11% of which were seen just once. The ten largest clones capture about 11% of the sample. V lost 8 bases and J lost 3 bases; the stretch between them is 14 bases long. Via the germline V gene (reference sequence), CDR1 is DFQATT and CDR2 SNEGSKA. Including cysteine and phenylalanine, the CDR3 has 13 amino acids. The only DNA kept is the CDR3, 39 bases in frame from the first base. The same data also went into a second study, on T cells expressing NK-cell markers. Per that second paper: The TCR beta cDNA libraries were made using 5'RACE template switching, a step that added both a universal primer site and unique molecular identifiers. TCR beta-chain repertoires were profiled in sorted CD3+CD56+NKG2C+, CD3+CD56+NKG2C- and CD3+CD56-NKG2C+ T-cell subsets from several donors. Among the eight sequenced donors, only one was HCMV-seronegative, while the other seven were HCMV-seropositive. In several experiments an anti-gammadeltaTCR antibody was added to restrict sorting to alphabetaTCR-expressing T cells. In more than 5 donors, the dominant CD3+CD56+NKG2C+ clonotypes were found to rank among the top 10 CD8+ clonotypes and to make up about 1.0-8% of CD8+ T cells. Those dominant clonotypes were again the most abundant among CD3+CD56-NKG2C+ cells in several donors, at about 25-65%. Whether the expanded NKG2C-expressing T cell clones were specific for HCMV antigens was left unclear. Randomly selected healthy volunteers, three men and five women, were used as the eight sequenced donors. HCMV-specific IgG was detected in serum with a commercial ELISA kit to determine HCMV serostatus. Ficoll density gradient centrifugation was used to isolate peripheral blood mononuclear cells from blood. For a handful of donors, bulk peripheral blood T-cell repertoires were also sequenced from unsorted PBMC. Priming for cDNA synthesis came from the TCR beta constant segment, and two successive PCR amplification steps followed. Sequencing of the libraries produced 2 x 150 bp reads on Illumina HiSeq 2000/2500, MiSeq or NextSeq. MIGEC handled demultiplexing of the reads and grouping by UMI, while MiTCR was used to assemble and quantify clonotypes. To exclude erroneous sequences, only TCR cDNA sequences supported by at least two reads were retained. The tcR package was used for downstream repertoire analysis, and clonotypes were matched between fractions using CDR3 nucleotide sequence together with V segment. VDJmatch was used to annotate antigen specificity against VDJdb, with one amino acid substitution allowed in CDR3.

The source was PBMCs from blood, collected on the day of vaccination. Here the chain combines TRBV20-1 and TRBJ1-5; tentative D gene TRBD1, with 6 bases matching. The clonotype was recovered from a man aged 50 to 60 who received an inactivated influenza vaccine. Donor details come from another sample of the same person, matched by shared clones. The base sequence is TGCAGTCGCCGCACAGGGCCCAATCAGCCCCAGCATTTT. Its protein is CSRRTGPNQPQHF.